This T cell receptor (beta chain) is from a study of T cell responses to AZD1222 COVID-19 vaccine. Study results and limitations: Increased Spike-specific TCR breadth and depth were observed after two AZD1222 doses. Spike was spanned by vaccine-associated CD4 TCRs, which were dominant at 160-218 and 743-854.

The V segment lost 3 bases and the J segment 1 base; nucleotides outside the gene matches: 7. Germline assignment: CDR1 KGHSH and CDR2 LQKENI. This CDR3 contains 18 residues. Profiling relied on immunoSEQ multiplex PCR, and the TCRdb table lists in-frame clones only, not all of them. The sample has 100,000 to 130,000 clones, around 90% seen once. This clone turned up a few times. Its antigen is not identified. The chain couples TRBV18 to TRBJ2-2; 11 nucleotides align to TRBD2. The sequenced sample was peripheral blood, obtained on day 0 of AZD1222 vaccination. This sequence was found in an adult in good health. Here the CDR3 reads CASSPQGLAALNTGELFF. DNA for the CDR3: TGTGCCAGCTCACCCCAGGGACTAGCGGCTTTGAACACCGGGGAGCTGTTTTTT.